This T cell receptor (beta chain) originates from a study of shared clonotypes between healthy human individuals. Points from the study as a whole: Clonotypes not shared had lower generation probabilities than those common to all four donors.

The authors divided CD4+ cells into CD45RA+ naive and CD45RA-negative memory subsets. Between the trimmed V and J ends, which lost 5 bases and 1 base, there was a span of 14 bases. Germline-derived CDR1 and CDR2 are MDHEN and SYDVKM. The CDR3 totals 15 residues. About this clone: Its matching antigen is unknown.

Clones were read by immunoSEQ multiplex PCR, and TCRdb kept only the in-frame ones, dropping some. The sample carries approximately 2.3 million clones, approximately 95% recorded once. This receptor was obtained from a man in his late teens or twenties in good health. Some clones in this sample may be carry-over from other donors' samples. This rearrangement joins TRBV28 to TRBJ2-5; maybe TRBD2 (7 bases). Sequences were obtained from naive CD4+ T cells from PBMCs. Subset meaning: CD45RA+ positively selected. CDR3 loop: CASSERGGIQETQYF. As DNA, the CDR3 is TGTGCCAGCAGTGAGAGGGGGGGAATCCAAGAGACCCAGTACTTC.